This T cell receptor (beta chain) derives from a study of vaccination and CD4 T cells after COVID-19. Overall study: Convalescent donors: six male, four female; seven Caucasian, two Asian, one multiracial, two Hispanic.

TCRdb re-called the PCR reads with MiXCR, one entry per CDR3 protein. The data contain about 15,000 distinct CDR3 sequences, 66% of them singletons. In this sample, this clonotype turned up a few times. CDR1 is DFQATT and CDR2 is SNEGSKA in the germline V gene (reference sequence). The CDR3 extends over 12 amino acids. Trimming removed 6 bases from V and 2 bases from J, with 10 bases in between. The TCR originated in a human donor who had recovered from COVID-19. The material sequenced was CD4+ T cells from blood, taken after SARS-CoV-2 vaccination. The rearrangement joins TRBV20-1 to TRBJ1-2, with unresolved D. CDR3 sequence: CSAKTVNYGYTF. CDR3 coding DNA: TGCAGTGCGAAAACAGTCAACTATGGCTACACCTTC.